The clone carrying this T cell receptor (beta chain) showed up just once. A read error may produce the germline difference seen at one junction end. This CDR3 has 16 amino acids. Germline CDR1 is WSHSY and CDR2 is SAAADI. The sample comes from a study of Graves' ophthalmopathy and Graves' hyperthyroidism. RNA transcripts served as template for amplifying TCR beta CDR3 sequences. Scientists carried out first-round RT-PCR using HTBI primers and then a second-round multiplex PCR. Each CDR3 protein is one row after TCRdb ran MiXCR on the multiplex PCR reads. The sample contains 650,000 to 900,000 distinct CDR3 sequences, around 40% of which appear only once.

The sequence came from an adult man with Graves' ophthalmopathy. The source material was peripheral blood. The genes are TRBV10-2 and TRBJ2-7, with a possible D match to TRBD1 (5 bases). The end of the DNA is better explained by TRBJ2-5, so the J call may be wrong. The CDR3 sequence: CASSARDGHDSETQYF. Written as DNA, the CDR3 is TGTGCCAGCAGTGCTAGAGACGGTCACGACAGTGAGACCCAGTACTTC.